Listed below are T cell receptor beta chains from one sample, sequenced in a study of patients and donors after allogeneic stem cell transplantation. TCRdb called the RT-PCR reads again in MiXCR, with one record for every CDR3 protein. The table has some 150,000 distinct CDR3 sequences, 30% to 45% seen once. The specimen was blood, either unsorted or a sorted T cell fraction (not recorded which). All receptors derive from a human donor who was either an allogeneic HSCT recipient or a stem cell or donor lymphocyte infusion donor (not recorded which). It is not recorded whose cells these are; they may come from a transplant donor. CDR3s include the opening cysteine and the closing phenylalanine or tryptophan. A D gene is named only where the DNA matches it firmly. Rows may omit the clone size; those that give it use once, few, many or a size class.

>few|TRBJ1-5|TRBV28|NA
TGTGCCAGCAGTGTCCACAAGGGAGAACAGCCCCAGCATTTT
CASSVHKGEQPQHF
>NA|TRBJ1-1|TRBV5-1|NA
TGCGCCAGCAGCTTGGCCCCGATGAACACTGAAGCTTTCTTT
CASSLAPMNTEAFF
>NA|TRBJ2-7|TRBV20-1|TRBD1
TGCAGTGCTAGATCCCGAGGGACAGGGAATGACGAGCAGTACTTC
CSARSRGTGNDEQYF
>NA|TRBJ1-2|TRBV20-1|NA
TGCAGTGCGGGGGTGTGGGATGGCTACACCTTC
CSAGVWDGYTF
>once|TRBJ2-2|TRBV27|NA
TGTGCCAGCAGTTTATATTCTCGGTACACCGGGGAGCTGTTTTTT
CASSLYSRYTGELFF
>few|TRBJ1-4|TRBV5-5|NA
TGTGCCAGCAGCGCGGGGACGGTCACTAATGAAAAACTGTTTTTT
CASSAGTVTNEKLFF
>NA|TRBJ2-7|TRBV5-6|TRBD1
TGTGCCAGCAGCTTTGACAGGGGACTCTCCTACGAGCAGTACTTC
CASSFDRGLSYEQYF
>NA|TRBJ1-2|TRBV5-1|TRBD1
TGCGCCAGCAGCCCCACGGGACAGGGGGGCGCCTATGGCTACACCTTC
CASSPTGQGGAYGYTF
>few|TRBJ1-1|TRBV12-3/TRBV12-4|TRBD1
TGTGCCAGCAGTCCCGCGGACAGGGGGCGCGACACTGAAGCTTTCTTT
CASSPADRGRDTEAFF
>NA|TRBJ1-6|TRBV15|NA
TGTGCCACCAGAGGGGACGGTGTTAATTCACCCCTCCACTTT
CATRGDGVNSPLHF
>NA|TRBJ1-5|TRBV15|NA
TGTGCCACCAGCAGACAGTACCATCAGTCCCAGCATTTT
CATSRQYHQSQHF
>NA|TRBJ2-3|TRBV7-9|TRBD1
TGTGCCAGCAGCTTAGGCGGACAGGGGGCCCCAGATACGCAGTATTTT
CASSLGGQGAPDTQYF
>NA|TRBJ1-1|TRBV5-6|NA
TGTGCCAGCAGCCAACCCGGGGGACCGCGGAACACTGAAGCTTTCTTT
CASSQPGGPRNTEAFF
>NA|TRBJ1-3|TRBV6-5|TRBD1
TGTGCCAGCAGGCAAGGGGGCACTGGAAACACCATATATTTT
CASRQGGTGNTIYF
>NA|TRBJ1-1|TRBV6-5|TRBD1
TGTGCCACAGGACAGGTTGAGAACACTGAAGCTTTCTTT
CATGQVENTEAFF
>few|TRBJ1-1|TRBV9|NA
TGTGCCAGCAGCCCGCTCCGTGAAGCTTTCTTT
CASSPLREAFF
>NA|TRBJ2-5|TRBV10-3|NA
TGTGCCATCAGTGAGTCGAGAGGTCAGGAGACCCAGTACTTC
CAISESRGQETQYF
>NA|TRBJ1-4|TRBV5-1|NA
TGCGCCAGCAGCTTGGACAGAGCGAATGAAAAACTGTTTTTT
CASSLDRANEKLFF
>once|TRBJ2-3|TRBV6-2/TRBV6-3|TRBD2
TGTGCCAGCAGTTACCTCGGGACTAGCGGGGTCACAGATACGCAGTATTTT
CASSYLGTSGVTDTQYF
>NA|TRBJ1-1|TRBV6-5|NA
TGTGCCAGCAGTGCCTTGAAGAGGAACACTGAAGCTTTCTTT
CASSALKRNTEAFF
>NA|TRBJ1-3|TRBV18|NA
TGTGCCAGCTCACCATTGCAGGGGTTCTCTGGAAACACCATATATTTT
CASSPLQGFSGNTIYF
>few|TRBJ2-5|TRBV5-1|TRBD2
TGCGCCAGCAGCTTGTGGCTAGCGGGGGACTACCAAGAGACCCAGTACTTC
CASSLWLAGDYQETQYF
>few|TRBJ2-3|TRBV7-9|NA
TGTGCCAGCAGCCCGAACCTAGGGTCTAGCACAGATACGCAGTATTTT
CASSPNLGSSTDTQYF
>NA|TRBJ1-6|TRBV20-1|NA
TGCAGTGCTAGGCAGGGGAGTAATTCACCCCTCCACTTT
CSARQGSNSPLHF
>NA|TRBJ2-2|TRBV5-1|NA
TGCGCCAGCAGGGTCCTCCTCTGGGACACCGGGGAGCTGTTTTTT
CASRVLLWDTGELFF
>few|TRBJ1-2|TRBV6-5|NA
TGTGCCAGCAGTTACGGGGCAGGGAAACCCTATGGCTACACCTTC
CASSYGAGKPYGYTF
>NA|TRBJ1-5|TRBV15|NA
TGTGCCACCAGCAGAGCCGGGACGGACCTCAATCAGCCCCAGCATTTT
CATSRAGTDLNQPQHF
>NA|TRBJ1-2|TRBV15|TRBD1
TGTGCCACCAGCAGAGATATGGGACAGGGAAACGGCTACACCTTC
CATSRDMGQGNGYTF
>NA|TRBJ1-2|TRBV4-2|NA
TGTGCCAGCAGCCAAGGGACAGTCTTTCCTAACTATGGCTACACCTTC
CASSQGTVFPNYGYTF
>NA|TRBJ1-1|TRBV5-6|NA
TGTGCCAGCAGCTTGGCTCCAGGGAGCACTGAAGCTTTCTTT
CASSLAPGSTEAFF
>few|TRBJ1-6|TRBV5-1|NA
TGCGCCAGCAGCTTGTTACAGGGTTATAATTCACCCCTCCACTTT
CASSLLQGYNSPLHF
>NA|TRBJ1-1|TRBV6-5|NA
TGTGCCAGCAGCCCCCTCGGGGTGAACACTGAAGCTTTCTTT
CASSPLGVNTEAFF
>NA|TRBJ1-3|TRBV3-1|NA
TGTGCCAGCAGCGGACAGACTGGAAACACCATATATTTT
CASSGQTGNTIYF
>NA|TRBJ2-1|TRBV5-1|NA
TGCGCCAGCAGCTTGGGCGGGGTCAATGAGCAGTTCTTC
CASSLGGVNEQFF
>NA|TRBJ1-5|TRBV27|NA
TGTGCCAGCAGCTGGGCCCGCAATCAGCCCCAGCATTTT
CASSWARNQPQHF
>few|TRBJ1-6|TRBV20-1|TRBD1
TGCAGTGCTACAGCCCGGGACAGGGATTCACCCCTCCACTTT
CSATARDRDSPLHF
>few|TRBJ2-3|TRBV5-1|NA
TGCGCCAGCAGCTACGGACGCGGCACAGATACGCAGTATTTT
CASSYGRGTDTQYF
>NA|TRBJ2-1|TRBV12-3/TRBV12-4|NA
TGTGCCAGCAGTCCCGTCGGCAGGGGGGAAGGCAATGAGCAGTTCTTC
CASSPVGRGEGNEQFF
>few|TRBJ1-1|TRBV20-1|NA
TGCAGTGCTAGTCAGGGGAACGCTGCTGAAGCTTTCTTT
CSASQGNAAEAFF
>NA|TRBJ2-1|TRBV2|TRBD1
TGTGCCAGCAGTGAGACCACCGGGACAGGGTTATGGCAGTTCTTC
CASSETTGTGLWQFF
>NA|TRBJ1-2|TRBV2|NA
TGTGCCAGCAGTGAAGACGGCGGGCGTAATGGCTACACCTTC
CASSEDGGRNGYTF
>NA|TRBJ2-3|TRBV9|TRBD2
TGTGCCAGCAGCGCGGCGGGGGGGCTGTCCGGGATCCGATACACAGATACGCAGTATTTT
CASSAAGGLSGIRYTDTQYF
>few|TRBJ1-1|TRBV6-1|NA
TGTGCCAGCAGTTCAAGTGGCGGTTTGGAAGCTTTCTTT
CASSSSGGLEAFF
>NA|TRBJ1-1|TRBV7-9|NA
TGTGCCAGCAGCTTAGATGGGGGCGTAGACACTGAAGCTTTCTTT
CASSLDGGVDTEAFF
>few|TRBJ1-3|TRBV7-7|NA
TGTGCTAGCAGCTTAGTCCGCTCTTGGGTGCTCTCTGGAAACACCATATATTTT
CASSLVRSWVLSGNTIYF
>NA|TRBJ1-5|TRBV6-4|NA
TGTGCCAGCAGTGAAACGGTCGGGTTACGCAATCAGCCCCAGCATTTT
CASSETVGLRNQPQHF
>few|TRBJ2-3|TRBV13|NA
TGTGCCAGCAGCGCCGGACTACTCGCCACAGATACGCAGTATTTT
CASSAGLLATDTQYF
>few|TRBJ2-1|TRBV5-1|NA
TGCGCCAGCAGCTTGTTGAGGGAGCAGTTCTTC
CASSLLREQFF
>NA|TRBJ2-5|TRBV5-1|TRBD1
TGCGCCAGCAGCTCTACAGGGGGCGCGGAGACCCAGTACTTC
CASSSTGGAETQYF
>NA|TRBJ2-1|TRBV2|NA
TGTGCCAGCCGCGACGATGAGCAGTTCTTC
CASRDDEQFF
>NA|TRBJ2-1|TRBV11-2|NA
TGTGCCAGCAGCCAAGAGGACAGAACCTACAATGAGCAGTTCTTC
CASSQEDRTYNEQFF
>NA|TRBJ1-2|TRBV6-2/TRBV6-3|NA
TGTGCCAGCAGTTATCCTCGACGAGAACCCGGGGGTGGCTACACCTTC
CASSYPRREPGGGYTF
>NA|TRBJ2-5|TRBV6-5|TRBD2
TGTGCCAGCAGTAACGGACTAGCGGGGGCTTTTAGGGAGACCCAGTACTTC
CASSNGLAGAFRETQYF